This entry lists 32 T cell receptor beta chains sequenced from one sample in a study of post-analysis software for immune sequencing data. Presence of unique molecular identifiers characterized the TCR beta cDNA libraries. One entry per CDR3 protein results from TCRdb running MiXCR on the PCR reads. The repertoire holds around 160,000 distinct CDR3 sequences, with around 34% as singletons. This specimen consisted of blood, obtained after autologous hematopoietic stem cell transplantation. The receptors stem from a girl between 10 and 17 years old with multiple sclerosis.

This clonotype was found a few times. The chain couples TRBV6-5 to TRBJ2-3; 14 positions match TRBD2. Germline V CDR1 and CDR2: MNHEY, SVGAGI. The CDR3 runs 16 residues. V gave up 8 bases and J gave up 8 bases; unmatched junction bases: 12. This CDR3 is CASSSEGLAGESTQYF. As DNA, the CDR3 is TGTGCCAGCTCTTCAGAGGGACTAGCGGGAGAAAGTACGCAGTATTTT.

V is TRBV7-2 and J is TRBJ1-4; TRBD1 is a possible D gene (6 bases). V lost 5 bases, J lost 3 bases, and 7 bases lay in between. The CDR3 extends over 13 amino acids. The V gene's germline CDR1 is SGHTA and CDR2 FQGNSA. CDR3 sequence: CASSTGPNEKLFF. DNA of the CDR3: TGTGCCAGCAGCACAGGGCCTAATGAAAAACTGTTTTTT.

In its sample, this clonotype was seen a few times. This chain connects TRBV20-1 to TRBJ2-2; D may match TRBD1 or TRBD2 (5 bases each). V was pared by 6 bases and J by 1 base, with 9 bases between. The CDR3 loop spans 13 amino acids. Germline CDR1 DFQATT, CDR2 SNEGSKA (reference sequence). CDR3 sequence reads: CSAPGRNTGELFF. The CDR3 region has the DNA TGCAGTGCCCCGGGACGGAACACCGGGGAGCTGTTTTTT.

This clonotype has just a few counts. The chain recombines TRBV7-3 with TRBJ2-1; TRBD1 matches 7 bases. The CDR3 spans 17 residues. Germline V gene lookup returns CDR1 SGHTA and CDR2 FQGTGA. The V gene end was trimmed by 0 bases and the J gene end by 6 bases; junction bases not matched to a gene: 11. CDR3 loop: CASSLTPQRGLPNEQFF. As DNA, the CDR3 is TGTGCCAGCAGCTTAACCCCTCAGAGGGGGCTCCCCAATGAGCAGTTCTTC.

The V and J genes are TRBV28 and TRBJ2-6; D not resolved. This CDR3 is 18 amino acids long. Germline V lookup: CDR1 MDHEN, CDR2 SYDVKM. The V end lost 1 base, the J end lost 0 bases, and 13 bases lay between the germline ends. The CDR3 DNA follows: TGTGCCAGCAGTTTATACCCCTGGCAGAACTCTGGGGCCAACGTCCTGACTTTC. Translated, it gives CASSLYPWQNSGANVLTF.

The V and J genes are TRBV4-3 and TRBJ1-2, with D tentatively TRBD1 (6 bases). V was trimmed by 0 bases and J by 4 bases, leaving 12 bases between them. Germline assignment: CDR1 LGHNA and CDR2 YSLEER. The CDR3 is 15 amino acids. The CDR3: CASSQEGTPTYGYTF. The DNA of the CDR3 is TGCGCCAGCAGCCAAGAAGGGACACCTACCTATGGCTACACCTTC.

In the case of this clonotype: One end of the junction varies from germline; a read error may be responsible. The DNA of the CDR3 is TGCGCCAGCAGCTACCGGACAGGGCGCGACTACGGGCAGTACTTC. Amino acid sequence: CASSYRTGRDYGQYF. The chain couples TRBV5-1 to TRBJ2-7, with 8 bases lining up with TRBD1. Per the germline V gene, CDR1 is SGHRS and CDR2 is YFSETQ. The CDR3 loop spans 15 amino acids.

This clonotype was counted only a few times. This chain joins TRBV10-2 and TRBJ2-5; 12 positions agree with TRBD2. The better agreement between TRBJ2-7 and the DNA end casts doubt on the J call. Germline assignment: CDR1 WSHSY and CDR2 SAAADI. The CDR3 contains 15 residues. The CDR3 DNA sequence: TGCGCCAGCAGTGCGGCTAGCGGGAGGGCCGGCGAGCAGTACTTC. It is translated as CASSAASGRAGEQYF.

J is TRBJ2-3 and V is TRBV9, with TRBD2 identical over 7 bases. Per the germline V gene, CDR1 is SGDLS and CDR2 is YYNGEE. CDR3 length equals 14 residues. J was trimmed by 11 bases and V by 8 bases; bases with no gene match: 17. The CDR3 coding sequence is TGTGCCAGTGAGACCGGGACTCCACCGGGAGGGCAGTATTTT. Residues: CASETGTPPGGQYF.

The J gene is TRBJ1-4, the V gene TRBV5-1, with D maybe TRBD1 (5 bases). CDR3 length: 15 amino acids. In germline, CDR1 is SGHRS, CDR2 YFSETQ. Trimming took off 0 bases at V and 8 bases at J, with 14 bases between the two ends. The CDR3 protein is CASSLGPGLEEKLFF. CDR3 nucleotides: TGCGCCAGCAGCTTGGGTCCAGGGCTAGAGGAAAAACTGTTTTTT.

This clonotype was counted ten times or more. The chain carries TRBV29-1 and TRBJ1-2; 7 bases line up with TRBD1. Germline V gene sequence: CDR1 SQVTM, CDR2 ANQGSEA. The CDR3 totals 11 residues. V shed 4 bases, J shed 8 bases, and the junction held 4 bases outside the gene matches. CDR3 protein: CSVGGGAGYTF. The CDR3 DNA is TGCAGCGTTGGAGGGGGCGCGGGCTACACCTTC. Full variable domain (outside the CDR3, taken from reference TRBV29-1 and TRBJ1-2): SAVISQKPSRDICQRGTSLTIQCQVDSQVTMMFWYRQQPGQSLTLIATANQGSEATYESGFVIDKFPISRPNLTFSTLTVSNMSPEDSSIYLCSVGGGAGYTFGSGTRLTVV.

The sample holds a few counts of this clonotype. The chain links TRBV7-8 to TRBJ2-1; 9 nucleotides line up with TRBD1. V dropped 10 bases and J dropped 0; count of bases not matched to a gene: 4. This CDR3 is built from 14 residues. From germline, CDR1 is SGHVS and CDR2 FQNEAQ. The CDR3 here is CATTGGFSYNEQFF. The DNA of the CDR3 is TGTGCCACCACAGGGGGCTTCTCCTACAATGAGCAGTTCTTC.

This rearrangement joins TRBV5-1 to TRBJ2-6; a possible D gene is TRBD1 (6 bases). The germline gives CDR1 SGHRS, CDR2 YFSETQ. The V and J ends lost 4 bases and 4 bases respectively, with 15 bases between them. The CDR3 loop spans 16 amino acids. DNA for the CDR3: TGCGCCAGCAGCCCAGAAGGGGGTAGAGGGGCCAACGTCCTGACTTTC. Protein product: CASSPEGGRGANVLTF. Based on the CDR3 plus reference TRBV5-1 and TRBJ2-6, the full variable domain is KAGVTQTPRYLIKTRGQQVTLSCSPISGHRSVSWYQQTPGQGLQFLFEYFSETQRNKGNFPGRFSGRQFSNSRSEMNVSTLELGDSALYLCASSPEGGRGANVLTFGAGSRLTVL.

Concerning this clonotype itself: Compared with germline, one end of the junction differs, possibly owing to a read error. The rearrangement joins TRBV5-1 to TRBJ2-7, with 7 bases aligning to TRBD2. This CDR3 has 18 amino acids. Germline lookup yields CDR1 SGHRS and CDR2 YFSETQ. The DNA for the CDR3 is TGTGCCAGCAGCTTGGAGTCTTTGGGGAGGGCCCTCTCCTACGAGCAGTACTTC. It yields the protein CASSLESLGRALSYEQYF.

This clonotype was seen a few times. The CDR3 DNA sequence: TGTGCCAGCAACGGGGGCCCTGGGGCCAACGTCCTGACTTTC. Translating it yields CASNGGPGANVLTF. The chain employs TRBV25-1 and TRBJ2-6; D possibly matches TRBD1 or TRBD2 (6 bases each). CDR1 is MGHDK, CDR2 SYGVNS, per germline. V was cut by 7 bases and J by 2 bases, with 9 bases left in between. CDR3 size: 14 residues.

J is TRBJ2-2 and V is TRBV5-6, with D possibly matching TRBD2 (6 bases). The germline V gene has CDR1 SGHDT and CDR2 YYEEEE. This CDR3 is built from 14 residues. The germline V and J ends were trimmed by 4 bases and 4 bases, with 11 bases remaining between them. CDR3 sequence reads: CASSRRDSTGELFF. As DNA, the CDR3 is TGTGCCAGCAGCCGACGGGACTCCACCGGGGAGCTGTTTTTT.

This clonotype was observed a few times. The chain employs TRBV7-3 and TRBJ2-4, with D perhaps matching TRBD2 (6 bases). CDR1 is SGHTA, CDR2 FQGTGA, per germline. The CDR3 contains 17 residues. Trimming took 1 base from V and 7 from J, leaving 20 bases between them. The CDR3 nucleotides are TGTGCCAGCAGCTTAAAGAGTGCGATACGGGGAGGCAACATTCAGTACTTC. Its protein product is CASSLKSAIRGGNIQYF.

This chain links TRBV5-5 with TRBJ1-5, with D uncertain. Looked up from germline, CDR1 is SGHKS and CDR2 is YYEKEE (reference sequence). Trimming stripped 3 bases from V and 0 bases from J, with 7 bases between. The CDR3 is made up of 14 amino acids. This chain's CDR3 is CASSSGVSNQPQHF. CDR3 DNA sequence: TGTGCCAGCAGCTCGGGTGTTAGCAATCAGCCCCAGCATTTT.

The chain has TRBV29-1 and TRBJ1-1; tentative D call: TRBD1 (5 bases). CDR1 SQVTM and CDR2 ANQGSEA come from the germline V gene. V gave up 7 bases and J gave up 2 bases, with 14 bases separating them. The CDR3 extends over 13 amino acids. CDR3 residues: CSAAQAFNTEAFF. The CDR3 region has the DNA TGCAGCGCGGCACAGGCATTTAACACTGAAGCTTTCTTT.

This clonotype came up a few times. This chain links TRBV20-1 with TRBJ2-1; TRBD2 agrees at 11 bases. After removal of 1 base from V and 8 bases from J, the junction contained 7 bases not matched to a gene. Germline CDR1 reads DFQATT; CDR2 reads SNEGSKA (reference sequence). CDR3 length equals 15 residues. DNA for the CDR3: TGCAGTGCTAGAGTGACTAGCGGGGTCGGGGATGAGCAGTTCTTC. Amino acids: CSARVTSGVGDEQFF.

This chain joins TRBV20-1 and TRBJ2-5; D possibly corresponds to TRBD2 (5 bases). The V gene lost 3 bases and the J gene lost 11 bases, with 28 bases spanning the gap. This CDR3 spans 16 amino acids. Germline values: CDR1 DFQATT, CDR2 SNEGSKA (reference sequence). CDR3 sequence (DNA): TGCAGTGCTAGCAGCCGACCAGCGGACTTCTCCTACAAGCAGTACTTC. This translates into CSASSRPADFSYKQYF.

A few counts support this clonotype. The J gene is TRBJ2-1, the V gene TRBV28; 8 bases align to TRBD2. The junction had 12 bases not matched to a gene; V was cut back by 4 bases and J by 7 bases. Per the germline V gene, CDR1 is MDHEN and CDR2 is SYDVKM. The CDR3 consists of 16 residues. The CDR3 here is CASSSILAARENEQFF. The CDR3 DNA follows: TGTGCCAGCAGTTCGATACTAGCGGCCAGAGAGAATGAGCAGTTCTTC.

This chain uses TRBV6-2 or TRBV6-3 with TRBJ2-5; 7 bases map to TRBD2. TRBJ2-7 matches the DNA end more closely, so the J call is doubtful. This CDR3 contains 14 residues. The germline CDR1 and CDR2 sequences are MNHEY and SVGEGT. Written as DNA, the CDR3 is TGTGCCAGCAGTTACTTGGGAGGGATGTACGAGCAGTACTTC. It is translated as CASSYLGGMYEQYF.

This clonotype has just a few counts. CDR3: CSARVEGRTSSGNEQFF. The CDR3 DNA sequence: TGCAGTGCTAGAGTAGAGGGGAGGACTAGTTCCGGCAATGAGCAGTTCTTC. The V gene is TRBV20-1, the J gene TRBJ2-1, with 7 nucleotides matching TRBD2. This CDR3 is 17 amino acids long. CDR1 is DFQATT and CDR2 is SNEGSKA in the germline V gene (reference sequence). Germline trimming cut 1 base from V and 6 bases from J; bases unmatched to any gene: 15.

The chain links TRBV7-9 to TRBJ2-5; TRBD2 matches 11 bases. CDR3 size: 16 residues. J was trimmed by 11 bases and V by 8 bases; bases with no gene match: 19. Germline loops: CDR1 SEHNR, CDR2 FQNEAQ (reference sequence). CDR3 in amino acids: CASYRVAGGPVNEQYF. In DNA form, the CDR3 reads TGTGCCAGCTACCGGGTAGCGGGAGGGCCGGTAAATGAGCAGTACTTC.

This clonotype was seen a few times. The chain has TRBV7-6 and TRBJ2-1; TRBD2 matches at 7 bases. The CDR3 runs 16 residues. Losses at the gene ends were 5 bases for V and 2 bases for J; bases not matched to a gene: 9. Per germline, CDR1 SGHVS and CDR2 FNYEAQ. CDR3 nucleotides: TGTGCCAGCAGCCCCTGGGGCGGGAGTACCTACAATGAGCAGTTCTTC. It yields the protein CASSPWGGSTYNEQFF.

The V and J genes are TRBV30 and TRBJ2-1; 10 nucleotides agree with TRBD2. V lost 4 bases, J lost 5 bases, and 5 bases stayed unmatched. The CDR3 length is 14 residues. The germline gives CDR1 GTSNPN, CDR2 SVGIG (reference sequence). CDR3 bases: TGTGCCTGGATGGGCGGGACTAGCGACAATGAGCAGTTCTTC. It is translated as CAWMGGTSDNEQFF.

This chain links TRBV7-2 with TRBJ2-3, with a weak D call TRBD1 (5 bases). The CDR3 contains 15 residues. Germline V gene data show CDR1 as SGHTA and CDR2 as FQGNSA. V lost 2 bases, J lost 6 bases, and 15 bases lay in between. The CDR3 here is CASSLWPGSADTQYF. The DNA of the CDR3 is TGTGCCAGCAGCTTATGGCCAGGGTCAGCGGATACGCAGTATTTT.

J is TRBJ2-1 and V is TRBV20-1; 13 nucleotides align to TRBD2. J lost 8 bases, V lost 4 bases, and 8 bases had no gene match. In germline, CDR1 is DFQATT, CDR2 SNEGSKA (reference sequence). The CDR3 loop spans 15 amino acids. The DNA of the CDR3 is TGCAGTGCTATCCTCGGGACTAGCGGGAACTATGAGCAGTTCTTC. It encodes CSAILGTSGNYEQFF.

In DNA form, the CDR3 reads TGTGCCACCCAGGGCGCGTCCTACGAGCAGTACTTC. The encoded protein is CATQGASYEQYF. This rearrangement joins TRBV10-3 to TRBJ2-7, with D possibly TRBD1 on 5 matching bases. Trimming took off 10 bases at V and 1 base at J, with 11 bases between the two ends. This CDR3 comprises 12 residues. Germline assignment: CDR1 ENHRY and CDR2 SYGVKD.

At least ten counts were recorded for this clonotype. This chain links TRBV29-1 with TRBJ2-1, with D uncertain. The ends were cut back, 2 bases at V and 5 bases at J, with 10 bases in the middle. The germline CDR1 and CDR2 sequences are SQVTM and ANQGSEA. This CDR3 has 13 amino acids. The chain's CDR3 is CSVESARNNEQFF. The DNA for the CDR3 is TGCAGCGTTGAATCTGCCAGAAACAATGAGCAGTTCTTC.

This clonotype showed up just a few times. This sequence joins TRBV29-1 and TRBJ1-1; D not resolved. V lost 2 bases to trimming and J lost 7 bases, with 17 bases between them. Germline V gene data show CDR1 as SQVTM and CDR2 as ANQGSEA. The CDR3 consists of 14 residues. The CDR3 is CSVEQAGPSGEAFF. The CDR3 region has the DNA TGCAGCGTTGAACAAGCGGGTCCCTCAGGTGAAGCTTTCTTT.